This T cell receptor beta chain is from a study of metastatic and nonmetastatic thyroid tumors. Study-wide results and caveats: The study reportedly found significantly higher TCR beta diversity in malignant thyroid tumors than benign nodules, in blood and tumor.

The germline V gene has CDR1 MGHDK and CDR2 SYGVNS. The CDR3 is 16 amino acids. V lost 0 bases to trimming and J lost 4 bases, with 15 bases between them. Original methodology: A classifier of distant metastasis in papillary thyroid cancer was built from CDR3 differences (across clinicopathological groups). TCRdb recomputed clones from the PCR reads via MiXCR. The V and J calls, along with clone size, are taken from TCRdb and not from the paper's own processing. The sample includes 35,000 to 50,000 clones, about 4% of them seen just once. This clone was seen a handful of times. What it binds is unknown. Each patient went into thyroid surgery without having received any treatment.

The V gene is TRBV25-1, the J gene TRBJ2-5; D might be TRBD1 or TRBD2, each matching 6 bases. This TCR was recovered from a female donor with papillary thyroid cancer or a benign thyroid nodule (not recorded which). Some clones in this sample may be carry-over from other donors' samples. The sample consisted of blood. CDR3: CASSEYRGTDLETQYF. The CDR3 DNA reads TGTGCCAGCAGTGAATATAGGGGGACTGATTTAGAGACCCAGTACTTC.